A single sample gave rise to the 4 T cell receptor beta chains below, sequenced in a study of shared clonotypes between healthy human individuals. This table comes from immunoSEQ multiplex PCR, and its TCRdb copy is limited to in-frame clones, with some not included. The top ten hold about 1.5% of the sample, which has nearly 1,000,000 clones, 70% to 85% seen once. The sequenced sample consisted of memory CD4+ T cells sorted from blood. As to subset: CD45RA-negative fraction. The receptors come from a young man in good health.

CDR3 DNA sequence: TGTGCCAGCAGCTCCCGACCACCTAGCGAAGGGTGGGATGAGCAGTTCTTC. Its translation: CASSSRPPSEGWDEQFF. This chain joins TRBV7-3 and TRBJ2-1; D is possibly TRBD2 (6 bases). Germline CDR1 SGHTA, CDR2 FQGTGA. Between the trimmed V and J ends, which lost 4 bases and 8 bases, there was a span of 24 bases. The CDR3 loop spans 17 amino acids.

This sequence joins TRBV6-5 and TRBJ1-4; D remains unclear. The germline V gene encodes CDR1 MNHEY and CDR2 SVGAGI. CDR3 length equals 15 residues. V lost 1 base and J lost 8, with 14 bases in between. CDR3 sequence reads: CASSYLGLEREKLFF. The CDR3 nucleotides are TGTGCCAGCAGTTACTTGGGATTAGAACGAGAAAAACTGTTTTTT.

This clone was seen more than once but under ten times. In DNA form, the CDR3 reads TGTGCCAGCAGCGCCAGGGGACTAGCGGCACTGTCGGAGATAGATACGCAGTATTTT. Translation: CASSARGLAALSEIDTQYF. The V and J genes are TRBV2 and TRBJ2-3; 11 bases fit TRBD2. There are 19 residues in the CDR3. V dropped 6 bases and J dropped 5; count of bases not matched to a gene: 19. From germline, CDR1 is SNHLY and CDR2 FYNNEI.

The J gene is TRBJ1-6, the V gene TRBV6-1; D is uncertain. CDR1 is MNHNS and CDR2 is SASEGT in the germline V gene. V was cut by 3 bases and J by 10 bases, with 19 bases left in between. This CDR3 is built from 16 residues. CDR3 amino acids: CASSEEVLLMGSPLHF. CDR3 sequence (DNA): TGTGCCAGCAGTGAGGAGGTCCTTCTAATGGGATCACCCCTCCACTTT.